Reported below is one TCR beta chain. The clone's antigen remains unknown. One base away there is no much larger clone; base qualities are not given. Collaborating institutions collected whole blood in K2EDTA tubes following their own protocols. For TCRbeta analysis, collaborator samples were shipped as frozen whole blood, as isolated PBMCs, or as DNA extracted from either sample type. TCRbeta CDR3 regions were amplified from genomic DNA using the immunoSEQ Assay, a bias-controlled multiplex PCR. For the original study's pipeline: The number of nucleated cells in each sample was estimated from the amplification of reference gene primers within the assay. To quantify the absolute abundance of each unique TCRbeta CDR3 rearrangement, sequence reads were collapsed and filtered. Productive Simpson clonality was computed per sample as the square root of Simpson's diversity index over productive rearrangements. The source is immuneACCESS, and TCRdb retained only in-frame sequences with V and J called. Part of the clones is not carried over; for the studies checked, unresolved V genes explain less than half of this, and the remainder is unexplained. V and J calls and clone size are those listed in that table; D and trimming were worked out from the DNA. A total of some 200,000 clones appear in this sample, 88% of them only once. The ten most abundant clones make up about 1.7% of the sample.

From cysteine to phenylalanine, the CDR3 is 15 amino acids long. Only the CDR3 DNA stays, 45 bases, in frame from base 1. Sequences SGHRS (CDR1) and YFSETQ (CDR2) are obtained from the germline V gene. V ends up 0 bases short and J 7 bases short, with an unmatched junction base count of 4. The data derive from a study of blood T cell repertoires in COVID-19 (dated by TCRdb to 2020 to 2022). Some background on the complete study: Collaborator samples came from the United States, Italy and Spain and covered acute and convalescent phases of COVID-19. Nearly every sample came with metadata listing a de-identified subject ID, COVID-19 status, age in years and sex. Where available, HLA class I and class II types were taken from metadata supplied by the sample provider and were not determined by assay-based typing. The dataset comprised deeply sampled blood TCRbeta repertoires from subjects exposed to, actively infected with, or recovered from COVID-19. The material from the prospective study consisted of cDNA or gDNA derived from T cells, B-cell-depleted T cells, or PBMCs. A freely available public database, intended as a resource for researchers studying the immune response to SARS-CoV-2, is where the repertoires were released. Samples came from the ongoing ImmuneRACE study (first 160 participants) plus 1,254 subjects from 6 global collaborators.

What the research found in general, with its limitations: The quantity of clinical and demographic metadata differed by source and by participant and was supplied without curation.

This clonotype was obtained from a man between 70 and 80 years old with acute or convalescent COVID-19. The chain is assembled from TRBV5-1 and TRBJ1-4; a stretch of 9 junction bases matches TRBD1. The sample consisted of peripheral blood. The CDR3 in this case is CASSLGGQGIEKLFF. The DNA sequence follows: TGCGCCAGCAGCTTGGGGGGACAGGGCATTGAAAAACTGTTTTTT.